This TCR beta chain was sequenced for a study of blood T cells in healthy people across ages. A second roughly 6 to 11 cycle PCR used barcoded and J-beta primers. From the 5' RACE reads, TCRdb called clonotypes with MiXCR, one entry per CDR3 protein. Among some 1.5 million distinct CDR3 sequences listed, approximately 43% were seen once. Turning to this clonotype: Its antigen is undetermined.

Study conclusions and caveats: The study found TCR beta diversity correlated strongly with naive T cell percentage.

Per germline, CDR1 SGHNT and CDR2 YYREEE (reference sequence). V lost 3 bases, J lost 1 base, and 10 bases lay in between. The length of the CDR3 is 14 residues. The sequence was obtained from a woman aged 18-29 years in good health. The sample taken for sequencing was blood. The V and J genes are TRBV5-4 and TRBJ1-1, with D hard to call. The CDR3 DNA follows: TGTGCCAGCAGCTCCAGGAGGGCGAACACTGAAGCTTTCTTT. Its translation is CASSSRRANTEAFF.